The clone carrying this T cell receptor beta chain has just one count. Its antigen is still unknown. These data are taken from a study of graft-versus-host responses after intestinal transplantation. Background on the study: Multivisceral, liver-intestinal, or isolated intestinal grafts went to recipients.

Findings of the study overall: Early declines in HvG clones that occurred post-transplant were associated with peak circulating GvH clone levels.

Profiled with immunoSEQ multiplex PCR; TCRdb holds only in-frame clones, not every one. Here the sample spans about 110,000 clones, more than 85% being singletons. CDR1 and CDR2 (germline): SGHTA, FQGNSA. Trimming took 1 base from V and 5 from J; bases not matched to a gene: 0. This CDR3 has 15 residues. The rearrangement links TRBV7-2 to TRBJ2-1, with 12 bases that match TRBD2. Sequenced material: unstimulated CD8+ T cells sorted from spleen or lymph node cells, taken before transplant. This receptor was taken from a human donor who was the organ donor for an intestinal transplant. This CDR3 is CASSLGTSGDNEQFF. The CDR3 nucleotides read TGTGCCAGCAGCTTAGGGACTAGCGGGGACAATGAGCAGTTCTTC.